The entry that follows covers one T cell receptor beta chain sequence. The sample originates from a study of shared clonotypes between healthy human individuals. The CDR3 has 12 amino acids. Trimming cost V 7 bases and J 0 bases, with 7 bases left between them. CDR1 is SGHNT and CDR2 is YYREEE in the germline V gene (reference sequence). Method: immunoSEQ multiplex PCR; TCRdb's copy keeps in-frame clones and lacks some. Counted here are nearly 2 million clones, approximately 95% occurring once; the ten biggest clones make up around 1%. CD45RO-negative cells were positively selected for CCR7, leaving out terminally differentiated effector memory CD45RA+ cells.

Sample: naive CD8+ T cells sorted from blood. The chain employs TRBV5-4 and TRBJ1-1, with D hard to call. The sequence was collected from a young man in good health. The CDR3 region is CASVGMNTEAFF. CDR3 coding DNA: TGTGCCAGCGTGGGCATGAACACTGAAGCTTTCTTT.